Listed here are 17 T cell receptor beta chains from one sample, sequenced in a study of breast tumors, draining lymph nodes, adjacent tissues. MiXCR was run by TCRdb on the multiplex PCR reads, yielding one entry per CDR3 protein. The table lists about 230,000 distinct CDR3 sequences, about 30% of them singletons. Axillary draining lymph nodes of breast cancer patients supplied the node samples. Sample: axillary lymph node tissue. The receptor set was obtained from a female donor with breast cancer. Some clones in this sample may be carry-over from other donors' samples.

This clonotype was seen only a few times. This may be a read error: a much more frequent sequence differs by one nucleotide. The V call is TRBV20-1, the J call TRBJ2-1; 7 positions match TRBD2. The V gene end was trimmed by 2 bases and the J gene end by 10 bases; junction bases not matched to a gene: 23. CDR1 and CDR2 (germline): DFQATT, SNEGSKA (reference sequence). The CDR3 loop spans 18 amino acids. Here the CDR3 DNA reads TGCAGTGCTAGAAGCGGGGTGCGGGCGGCGGAGGGCCTTAGGGAGCAGTTCTTC. This codes for CSARSGVRAAEGLREQFF.

Comments on this clonotype: A read error may be the cause here, since a much bigger clone is one base away. The rearrangement uses TRBV20-1 and TRBJ2-5; 13 nucleotides line up with TRBD2. Germline CDR1 reads DFQATT; CDR2 reads SNEGSKA (reference sequence). The CDR3 consists of 14 residues. The CDR3 region is CSAGTSGAQATQYF. CDR3 bases: TGCAGTGCAGGGACTAGCGGGGCACAAGCGACCCAGTACTTC.

This clonotype was recorded at least ten times. V usage is TRBV5-4 and J usage is TRBJ1-2; D gene uncertain. V was shortened by 0 bases and J by 4 bases, with 10 bases between the two germline ends. This CDR3 region has 14 residues. Germline V gives CDR1 SGHNT, CDR2 YYREEE (reference sequence). CDR3 sequence (DNA): TGTGCCAGCAGCTTGGACAGTTTGAGCTATGGCTACACCTTC. Translated: CASSLDSLSYGYTF. Full variable domain (missing parts from reference TRBV5-4 and TRBJ1-2): ETGVTQSPTHLIKTRGQQVTLRCSSQSGHNTVSWYQQALGQGPQFIFQYYREEENGRGNFPPRFSGLQFPNYSSELNVNALELDDSALYLCASSLDSLSYGYTFGSGTRLTVV.

This clonotype was found many times. Germline is not matched at one junction end, which may reflect a read error. The chain employs TRBV11-2 and TRBJ2-1, with D tentatively TRBD2 (6 bases). Germline V gives CDR1 SGHAT, CDR2 FQNNGV. CDR3 length equals 15 residues. The CDR3 protein is CATSGGERPYNEQFF. The CDR3 DNA sequence: TGTGCCACCAGCGGCGGGGAGAGGCCCTACAATGAGCAGTTCTTC.

This clonotype appeared many times. V usage is TRBV9 and J usage is TRBJ2-5, with 10 bases lining up with TRBD2. This CDR3 contains 19 residues. The J segment lost 4 bases and the V segment lost 4 bases, leaving 19 bases of the junction unmatched. CDR1 is SGDLS and CDR2 is YYNGEE in the germline V gene. The CDR3 region is CASSTNPGGRLAGVETQYF. The CDR3 nucleotides are TGTGCCAGCAGCACAAACCCGGGGGGGCGGCTAGCGGGAGTAGAGACCCAGTACTTC.

Concerning this clonotype itself: The junction differs from germline at one of its ends, possibly a read error. V gene TRBV11-2 combines with J gene TRBJ1-2, with D unresolved. This CDR3 comprises 12 residues. The germline gives CDR1 SGHAT, CDR2 FQNNGV. The CDR3: CASRSNNYGHTF. CDR3 bases: TGTGCCAGCAGATCAAACAACTATGGCCACACCTTC.

There are many counts of this clonotype. V gene TRBV11-3 combines with J gene TRBJ2-7, with TRBD1 matching over 9 bases. The length of the CDR3 is 15 residues. Germline CDR1 is SGHNT and CDR2 is YENEEA. Germline trimming cut 8 bases from V and 0 bases from J; bases unmatched to any gene: 8. CDR3 bases: TGTGCCAGCCAGATTACAGGGGGCGTCTCCTACGAGCAGTACTTC. Translated: CASQITGGVSYEQYF.

This clonotype was counted many times. The chain has TRBV5-1 and TRBJ2-5; D unresolved. Trimming removed 4 bases from V and 3 bases from J, with 4 bases in between. The CDR3 totals 11 residues. Germline V gene data show CDR1 as SGHRS and CDR2 as YFSETQ. CDR3 nucleotides: TGCGCCAGCAGCGTGGAAGAGACCCAGTACTTC. Its protein is CASSVEETQYF.

The table lists this clonotype with many counts. The J gene is TRBJ1-5, the V gene TRBV20-1, with 9 bases matching TRBD1. In germline, CDR1 is DFQATT, CDR2 SNEGSKA (reference sequence). V was pared by 6 bases and J by 4 bases, with 16 bases of the junction left unmatched. CDR3 size: 17 residues. CDR3 nucleotide sequence: TGCAGTGCAAAAAGGACCTTAACAGGGGGCGGGAATCAGCCCCAGCATTTT. This translates into CSAKRTLTGGGNQPQHF.

This clonotype was detected many times. The chain links TRBV7-9 to TRBJ1-3, with 12 bases fitting TRBD1. Unmatched junction bases numbered 4, after V lost 5 bases and J lost 8 bases. The CDR3 is made up of 14 amino acids. Germline V gene sequence: CDR1 SEHNR, CDR2 FQNEAQ (reference sequence). CDR3 sequence reads: CASSAGQGAYTIYF. CDR3 sequence (DNA): TGTGCCAGCAGCGCGGGACAGGGGGCGTACACCATATATTTT.

The table lists this clonotype with many counts. The rearrangement links TRBV5-1 to TRBJ2-7; TRBD1 is a possible D gene (6 bases). CDR1 SGHRS and CDR2 YFSETQ come from the germline V gene. V was shortened by 1 base and J by 1 base, with 12 bases between the two germline ends. CDR3 length: 15 residues. CDR3 in amino acids: CASSLLQGISYEQYF. Here the CDR3 DNA reads TGCGCCAGCAGCTTGTTACAGGGAATATCCTACGAGCAGTACTTC.

The chain is built from TRBV2 and TRBJ2-5; possible D gene TRBD2, 5 bases. Per the germline V gene, CDR1 is SNHLY and CDR2 is FYNNEI. Trimming cost V 2 bases and J 5 bases, with 15 bases left between them. The CDR3 contains 15 residues. The DNA for the CDR3 is TGTGCCAGCAGTGAACGACGGGCTCAGCGGGAGACCCAGTACTTC. This encodes CASSERRAQRETQYF.

This clonotype came up many times. The V and J genes are TRBV7-3 and TRBJ2-1; 7 bases map to TRBD2. Germline V gives CDR1 SGHTA, CDR2 FQGTGA. The CDR3 contains 13 residues. V was clipped by 4 bases and J by 6 bases; unmatched bases: 3. In DNA form, the CDR3 reads TGTGCCAGCAGCTACGGGACTACCAATGAGCAGTTCTTC. Its protein is CASSYGTTNEQFF.

This clonotype appeared many times. The V call is TRBV5-1, the J call TRBJ2-5; either TRBD1 or TRBD2 may fit D (5 bases each). The length of the CDR3 is 15 residues. The germline V gene has CDR1 SGHRS and CDR2 YFSETQ. V lost 1 base and J 3 bases, leaving 13 bases between the germline ends. The CDR3 loop is CASSLIPGREETQYF. Written as DNA, the CDR3 is TGCGCCAGCAGCTTGATACCGGGACGGGAAGAGACCCAGTACTTC.

V is TRBV9 and J is TRBJ2-5, with no clear D. V lost 1 base and J lost 4, with 8 bases in between. This CDR3 spans 13 amino acids. Germline V lookup: CDR1 SGDLS, CDR2 YYNGEE. The CDR3 loop is CASSVSGAETQYF. For the CDR3, the DNA is TGTGCCAGCAGCGTATCTGGTGCAGAGACCCAGTACTTC.

This clonotype was recorded at least ten times. This chain joins TRBV12-3 or TRBV12-4 and TRBJ2-5; 7 bases map to TRBD2. Trimming at V came to 2 bases and at J to 5 bases, leaving 5 bases not matched to a gene. This CDR3 spans 14 amino acids. DNA of the CDR3: TGTGCCAGCAGTTTAATTCTGCGGGAGGAGACCCAGTACTTC. Residues: CASSLILREETQYF.

This clonotype occurred a few times. The chain carries TRBV20-1 and TRBJ1-1; 8 bases fit TRBD1. The V gene's germline CDR1 is DFQATT and CDR2 SNEGSKA (reference sequence). V lost 6 bases to trimming and J lost 1 base; unmatched junction nucleotides: 4. The CDR3 runs to 13 residues. The CDR3 is CSADGQGNTEAFF. The CDR3 nucleotides read TGCAGTGCGGACGGACAGGGGAACACTGAAGCTTTCTTT.